The 27 T cell receptor beta chains reported below all come from one sample, sequenced in a study of chronic HIV infection and antiretroviral therapy (dated by TCRdb to the mid-2010s). Libraries were constructed by 5' RACE. The data were produced on an Illumina MiSeq. The raw public data were reprocessed by TCRdb itself: fastp quality trimming at Q25, MiXCR clonotype calling, in-frame beta chains only. Under each unique CDR3 protein, matching rows form one entry showing the most common genes and DNA. Counted in this sample were roughly 39,000 distinct CDR3 sequences; roughly 8.2% of them appeared once. Over 2.5% of the sample lies in the top ten. Sequencing was performed on peripheral blood. These TCRs come from an adult who had HIV and had not received antiretroviral therapy, or was an uninfected healthy control (not recorded which).

The chain joins TRBV5-1 to TRBJ1-1, with 7 bases fitting TRBD1. V gave up 0 bases and J gave up 4 bases; unmatched junction bases: 6. CDR1 is SGHRS and CDR2 is YFSETQ in the germline V gene. The CDR3 totals 15 residues. The CDR3 DNA follows: TGCGCCAGCAGCTTGGATGGGACAGCGACCACTGAAGCTTTCTTT. It yields the protein CASSLDGTATTEAFF.

Of note for this clonotype: This may come from a read error, since a much larger clone is one base off. The chain uses TRBV15 and TRBJ2-3, with D perhaps TRBD1 (6 bases). Germline assignment: CDR1 LNHNV and CDR2 YYDKDF (reference sequence). V lost 4 bases and J 1 base, leaving 9 bases between the germline ends. The length of the CDR3 is 14 residues. CDR3 coding DNA: TGTGCCACCAGCACTGGACAGCGCACAGATACGCAGTATTTT. Its translation is CATSTGQRTDTQYF. Based on the CDR3 plus reference TRBV15 and TRBJ2-3, the full variable domain is DAMVIQNPRYQVTQFGKPVTLSCSQTLNHNVMYWYQQKSSQAPKLLFHYYDKDFNNEADTPDNFQSRRPNTSFCFLDIRSPGLGDTAMYLCATSTGQRTDTQYFGPGTRLTVL.

The V call is TRBV4-1, the J call TRBJ2-5; 11 bases are a match to TRBD2. The junction had 5 bases not matched to a gene; V was cut back by 6 bases and J by 5 bases. The CDR3 length is 14 residues. Germline values: CDR1 MGHRA, CDR2 YSYEKL. CDR3 bases: TGCGCCAGCAGAAGACTAGCGGGACTGGAGACCCAGTACTTC. Translated: CASRRLAGLETQYF.

This chain connects TRBV12-3 or TRBV12-4 to TRBJ1-4; 8 bases line up with TRBD1. CDR3 length: 13 amino acids. V shed 5 bases and J 6 bases; nucleotides not matched to a gene: 2. CDR3 nucleotide sequence: TGTGCCAGCAGTCAGGACAGGGATGAAAAACTGTTTTTT. Translation: CASSQDRDEKLFF.

This chain uses TRBV6-1 with TRBJ2-4; no clear D gene. Per the germline V gene, CDR1 is MNHNS and CDR2 is SASEGT. This CDR3 comprises 12 residues. V shed 4 bases and J shed 8 bases, with 9 bases lying between them. CDR3 loop: CASSATGDIQYF. The CDR3 DNA reads as TGTGCCAGCAGTGCGACTGGGGACATTCAGTACTTC.

The chain uses TRBV5-4 and TRBJ2-4; 9 positions match TRBD2. Germline V gene data show CDR1 as SGHNT and CDR2 as YYREEE (reference sequence). The CDR3 spans 17 residues. Unmatched junction bases numbered 7, after V lost 0 bases and J lost 3 bases. In nucleotides, the CDR3 is TGTGCCAGCAGCTTGGAGGCGGGAGGGCCGAACAAAAACATTCAGTACTTC. Residues: CASSLEAGGPNKNIQYF.

There are many counts of this clonotype. V is TRBV4-1 and J is TRBJ2-5, with D perhaps matching TRBD1 or TRBD2 (5 bases each). The CDR3 is 14 residues long. Germline-derived CDR1 and CDR2 are MGHRA and YSYEKL. Trimming stripped 0 bases from V and 10 bases from J, with 15 bases between. This CDR3 is CASSQEWDQGYQYF. CDR3 DNA: TGCGCCAGCAGCCAAGAATGGGACCAAGGGTACCAGTACTTC.

With regard to this clonotype: A much larger clone lies a single base off, so this may be a read error. The V and J genes are TRBV20-1 and TRBJ2-2; TRBD1 matches 10 bases. The CDR3 loop spans 15 amino acids. Germline assignment: CDR1 DFQATT and CDR2 SNEGSKA (reference sequence). The CDR3 DNA reads TGCAGTGCTAGAGACGGGGACAGGGGAACCGGGGAGGTGTTTTTT. Translating it yields CSARDGDRGTGEVFF.

This clonotype was observed many times. This CDR3 reads CASSSRADLNTEAFF. Written as DNA, the CDR3 is TGTGCCAGCAGTTCGAGGGCGGACTTGAACACTGAAGCTTTCTTT. The chain carries TRBV27 and TRBJ1-1; no definite D call. Germline CDR1 reads MNHEY; CDR2 reads SMNVEV (reference sequence). Trimming stripped 4 bases from V and 0 bases from J, with 12 bases between. The CDR3 has 15 residues.

This clonotype was seen many times. The chain recombines TRBV2 with TRBJ2-4, with TRBD1 matching 8 bases. With 4 bases clipped from V and 0 bases from J, the junction kept 5 bases outside the gene matches. The CDR3 has 16 amino acids. Per germline, CDR1 SNHLY and CDR2 FYNNEI. Written as DNA, the CDR3 is TGTGCCAGCAGTGGGACAGGGAACATAGCCAAAAACATTCAGTACTTC. Residues: CASSGTGNIAKNIQYF.

The chain joins TRBV28 to TRBJ2-5; D could derive from TRBD1 or TRBD2 (6 bases each). Looked up from germline, CDR1 is MDHEN and CDR2 is SYDVKM. Trimming took 2 bases from V and 1 from J, leaving 17 bases between them. The CDR3 has 17 residues. The CDR3 DNA is TGTGCCAGCAGTTTACCCACTAGCACAGGGCCCCAAGAGACCCAGTACTTC. Translation gives CASSLPTSTGPQETQYF.

This clonotype has a handful of counts. In DNA form, the CDR3 reads TGTGCCAGCTCACCGGGACGGGACTACTATGGCTACACCTTC. This encodes CASSPGRDYYGYTF. The chain joins TRBV18 to TRBJ1-2, with TRBD1 as a possible D gene (5 bases). Germline CDR1 reads KGHSH; CDR2 reads LQKENI. The CDR3 covers 14 residues. The ends were cut back, 3 bases at V and 3 bases at J, with 11 bases in the middle.

V gene TRBV30 combines with J gene TRBJ2-1; unclear D gene. Deletions cut 1 base from V and 6 bases from J, with 13 bases between. Germline assignment: CDR1 GTSNPN and CDR2 SVGIG (reference sequence). This CDR3 contains 14 residues. CDR3 residues: CAWSEHRVGNEQFF. The CDR3 DNA sequence: TGTGCCTGGAGTGAACACCGCGTGGGCAATGAGCAGTTCTTC.

This clonotype was counted only a few times. The CDR3: CASSRLAGGGTGELFF. DNA of the CDR3: TGTGCCAGCAGCCGACTAGCGGGAGGCGGGACCGGGGAGCTGTTTTTT. The chain employs TRBV3-1 and TRBJ2-2; 13 bases line up with TRBD2. This CDR3 is 16 amino acids long. Losses at the gene ends were 4 bases for V and 5 bases for J; bases not matched to a gene: 4. From germline, CDR1 is LGHDT and CDR2 YNNKEL (reference sequence).

This clonotype appeared many times. This chain joins TRBV2 and TRBJ1-1; the D gene is possibly TRBD1 (5 bases). V was shortened by 7 bases and J by 2 bases, with 14 bases between the two germline ends. Germline V gene data show CDR1 as SNHLY and CDR2 as FYNNEI. The CDR3 has 14 residues. The DNA of the CDR3 is TGTGCCAGCAAAGTCGCGGGGCTAAACACTGAAGCTTTCTTT. Its translation: CASKVAGLNTEAFF.

The chain employs TRBV2 and TRBJ2-3; D remains unclear. V was trimmed by 9 bases and J by 8 bases, leaving 15 bases between them. Germline values: CDR1 SNHLY, CDR2 FYNNEI. The CDR3 covers 12 residues. The CDR3 DNA reads TGTGCCAGACGTGACGAGAACCTTACGCAGTATTTT. It is translated as CARRDENLTQYF.

This chain links TRBV7-2 with TRBJ2-3, with a tentative D call TRBD2 (5 bases). The CDR3 sequence is 15 residues long. Germline values: CDR1 SGHTA, CDR2 FQGNSA. V was trimmed by 1 base and J by 2 bases, leaving 10 bases between them. In DNA form, the CDR3 reads TGTGCCAGCAGCTTAGGAGCTAGCTACACAGATACGCAGTATTTT. Translating gives CASSLGASYTDTQYF.

The table lists this clonotype with many counts. The rearrangement joins TRBV6-1 to TRBJ2-5, with unresolved D. V lost 8 bases and J lost 3, with 10 bases in between. Per germline, CDR1 MNHNS and CDR2 SASEGT. This CDR3 comprises 12 residues. The CDR3 loop reads CASGRPEETQYF. The CDR3 DNA reads TGTGCCAGCGGACGGCCTGAAGAGACCCAGTACTTC.

In this sample, this clonotype turned up a few times. The V and J genes are TRBV7-3 and TRBJ2-7; TRBD1 or TRBD2 may be the D gene (5 bases each). Germline CDR1 reads SGHTA; CDR2 reads FQGTGA. Deletions cut 5 bases from V and 3 bases from J, with 11 bases between. The CDR3 totals 13 residues. The CDR3 DNA sequence: TGTGCCAGCAGCATTACAGGAGGCTACGAGCAGTACTTC. Encoded protein: CASSITGGYEQYF.

The sample holds many counts of this clonotype. The CDR3 nucleotides are TGTGCCAGCAGTTTCAGACCCACCGGGGAGCTGTTTTTT. Translating it yields CASSFRPTGELFF. This sequence joins TRBV28 and TRBJ2-2; D remains unclear. Germline CDR1 MDHEN, CDR2 SYDVKM. There are 13 residues in the CDR3. V was shortened by 3 bases and J by 4 bases, with 6 bases between the two germline ends.

Ten or more counts support this clonotype. The chain joins TRBV7-2 to TRBJ2-5; D possibly uses TRBD1 or TRBD2 (5 bases each). In germline, CDR1 is SGHTA, CDR2 FQGNSA. The ends were cut back, 5 bases at V and 4 bases at J, with 14 bases in the middle. The CDR3 extends over 14 amino acids. In DNA form, the CDR3 reads TGTGCCAGCAGCGGGCTGGGGCTAGCAGAGACCCAGTACTTC. Protein: CASSGLGLAETQYF.

As for this clonotype: Being one base from a much bigger clone, this may be a read error. V and J are TRBV28 and TRBJ1-5; D gene uncertain. Germline lookup yields CDR1 MDHEN and CDR2 SYDVKM. The length of the CDR3 is 11 residues. The chain's CDR3 is CASSRQRTQRF. The CDR3 nucleotides read TGTGCCAGCAGCCGCCAAAGGACCCAGCGTTTT. The entire variable domain, with the rest obtained from reference TRBV28 and TRBJ1-5, is as follows: DVKVTQSSRYLVKRTGEKVFLECVQDMDHENMFWYRQDPGLGLRLIYFSYDVKMKEKGDIPEGYSVSREKKERFSLILESASTNQTSMYLCASSRQRTQRFGDGTRLSIL.

This clonotype appeared many times. The chain joins TRBV28 to TRBJ2-7, with 11 bases identical to TRBD2. The CDR3 is 14 residues long. Trimming at V came to 6 bases and at J to 1 base, leaving 2 bases not matched to a gene. Germline values: CDR1 MDHEN, CDR2 SYDVKM. CDR3 bases: TGTGCCAGCAGGGGGACTAGCGGATCCTACGAGCAGTACTTC. It encodes CASRGTSGSYEQYF.

The sample holds many counts of this clonotype. The J gene is TRBJ2-5, the V gene TRBV7-2; the D is unclear. Germline values: CDR1 SGHTA, CDR2 FQGNSA. Deletions cut 5 bases from V and 5 bases from J, with 9 bases between. This CDR3 region has 12 residues. The CDR3 DNA reads as TGTGCCAGCAGCCCTGTGCGGGAGACCCAGTACTTC. Its protein is CASSPVRETQYF.

This clonotype was observed many times. The J gene is TRBJ2-7, the V gene TRBV18; TRBD2 is a possible D gene (7 bases). Germline V gene lookup returns CDR1 KGHSH and CDR2 LQKENI. V lost 3 bases to trimming and J lost 0 bases, with 12 bases between them. This CDR3 comprises 15 residues. This chain's CDR3 is CASSPGRGPSYEQYF. CDR3 DNA: TGTGCCAGCTCACCCGGGCGGGGGCCCTCCTACGAGCAGTACTTC.

This chain connects TRBV24-1 to TRBJ2-3; the D is unclear. With 3 bases removed from V and 0 bases from J, the gap between germline ends came to 12 bases. The germline gives CDR1 KGHDR, CDR2 SFDVKD. The CDR3 totals 16 residues. In DNA form, the CDR3 reads TGTGCCACCAGTGATGCGAGAGCTGCTAGCACAGATACGCAGTATTTT. This gives the protein CATSDARAASTDTQYF.

In its sample, this clonotype was seen a few times. V gene TRBV18 combines with J gene TRBJ1-5; tentatively, D is TRBD1 (5 bases). The CDR3 has 14 amino acids. V was cut by 0 bases and J by 4 bases, with 7 bases left in between. Per germline, CDR1 KGHSH and CDR2 LQKENI. The CDR3 here is CASSPPGGNQPQHF. The CDR3 bases are TGTGCCAGCTCACCACCCGGGGGAAATCAGCCCCAGCATTTT.